The 31 T cell receptor beta chains listed next were all sequenced from one sample in a study of cytomegalovirus exposure and HLA in healthy donors. 60 Vbeta and 13 Jbeta primers were used in PCR. Libraries were prepared by immunoSEQ multiplex PCR; TCRdb keeps only in-frame clonotypes and omits some of them. Found here are 100,000 to 150,000 clones, 75% to 85% of them singletons; the top ten hold 5% to 7%. Sample: PBMCs. Receptors were obtained from a woman in her 40s in good health and CMV-seropositive.

The J gene is TRBJ2-7, the V gene TRBV6-1; a weak D match, TRBD1 (6 bases). The germline gives CDR1 MNHNS, CDR2 SASEGT. The CDR3 has 12 amino acids. V lost 4 bases to trimming and J lost 6 bases, with 10 bases between them. This CDR3 is CASSVLQGEQYF. For the CDR3, the DNA is TGTGCCAGCAGTGTTCTACAGGGCGAGCAGTACTTC.

This clone was recorded a few times. V is TRBV5-3 and J is TRBJ1-5, with D maybe TRBD1 (5 bases). TRBV5-3 is an open reading frame, and its role is uncertain. V shed 4 bases and J shed 3 bases, with 17 bases lying between them. This CDR3 is 16 amino acids long. In DNA, the CDR3 is TGTGCCAGAAGCCAAAACCGGGACTCCTACAATCAGCCCCAGCATTTT. Protein: CARSQNRDSYNQPQHF.

The chain carries TRBV29-1 and TRBJ2-1; D might be TRBD1 (5 bases). The CDR3 loop spans 14 amino acids. V gave up 3 bases and J gave up 4 bases, with 13 bases separating them. Germline CDR1 SQVTM, CDR2 ANQGSEA. The CDR3 here is CSVDRQFKYNEQFF. The CDR3 DNA reads TGCAGCGTTGACCGACAGTTCAAATACAATGAGCAGTTCTTC.

This chain joins TRBV18 and TRBJ1-2; weak D call: TRBD1 (6 bases). This CDR3 contains 14 residues. Trimming left V 2 bases short and J 8 bases short, with 15 bases between. Germline CDR1 is KGHSH and CDR2 is LQKENI. CDR3 amino acids: CASSPYRDFRGYTF. The CDR3 DNA follows: TGTGCCAGCTCACCATACAGGGATTTTCGCGGCTACACCTTC.

The chain links TRBV27 to TRBJ1-5, with TRBD1 matching 12 bases. With V trimmed by 6 bases and J by 7 bases, 7 bases remained unmatched. The CDR3 is 15 residues long. Germline CDR1 MNHEY, CDR2 SMNVEV (reference sequence). CDR3 sequence (DNA): TGTGCCAGCAGCTGGGGACAGGGGGCCGTACAGCCCCAGCATTTT. Protein: CASSWGQGAVQPQHF.

Points on this clone: Germline and junction disagree at one end, which may indicate a read error. This chain connects TRBV5-6 to TRBJ1-2, with D possibly being TRBD1 (5 bases). Germline V CDR1 and CDR2: SGHDT, YYEEEE. This CDR3 is 13 amino acids long. The CDR3 sequence is CASGLVGGYGYTF. Written as DNA, the CDR3 is TGTGCCAGCGGCTTGGTGGGGGGCTATGGCTACACCTTC.

CDR3 DNA sequence: TGTGCCAGCAGTGGACTTCAGGGGGCTGACTATGGCTACACCTTC. This encodes CASSGLQGADYGYTF. The V and J genes are TRBV25-1 and TRBJ1-2; 8 bases fit TRBD1. The germline V gene encodes CDR1 MGHDK and CDR2 SYGVNS. The V and J ends lost 4 bases and 3 bases, in that order; junction bases with no gene match: 7. This CDR3 is 15 amino acids long.

This clone was counted a single time. V is TRBV2 and J is TRBJ1-3, with no clear D. The CDR3 length is 14 residues. CDR1 is SNHLY, CDR2 FYNNEI, per germline. Trimming removed 2 bases from V and 7 bases from J, with 12 bases in between. The chain's CDR3 is CASSEMRDTNTIYF. The CDR3 DNA reads TGTGCCAGCAGTGAAATGCGGGATACGAACACCATATATTTT.

This chain joins TRBV5-1 and TRBJ2-5, with 8 positions matching TRBD2. V lost 0 bases to trimming and J lost 2 bases; unmatched junction nucleotides: 0. This CDR3 has 14 residues. CDR1 is SGHRS, CDR2 YFSETQ, per germline. The CDR3 DNA is TGCGCCAGCAGCTTGGGACTAGCGCAAGAGACCCAGTACTTC. It specifies CASSLGLAQETQYF.

The gene calls are TRBV28 and TRBJ1-2; no clear D gene. Trimming pared 4 bases from V and 6 bases from J, leaving 9 bases between. The CDR3 sequence is 12 residues long. Germline CDR1 is MDHEN and CDR2 is SYDVKM. In DNA form, the CDR3 reads TGTGCCAGCAGTTCGAAGAGGGATGGCTACACCTTC. It specifies CASSSKRDGYTF.

This clone showed up just once. This chain joins TRBV28 and TRBJ2-2, with TRBD2 matching over 14 bases. The V segment lost 6 bases and the J segment 9 bases; nucleotides outside the gene matches: 6. Germline loops: CDR1 MDHEN, CDR2 SYDVKM. This CDR3 is built from 15 residues. The CDR3 nucleotides read TGTGCCAGCAGGCACGGGACTAGCGGGAGTAGGGAGCTGTTTTTT. This translates into CASRHGTSGSRELFF.

This sequence joins TRBV9 and TRBJ2-3; D is unclear. CDR1 and CDR2 (germline): SGDLS, YYNGEE. This CDR3 is 15 amino acids long. V was trimmed by 0 bases and J by 1 base, leaving 9 bases between them. The CDR3 protein is CASSVDWQGTDTQYF. For the CDR3, the DNA is TGTGCCAGCAGCGTAGATTGGCAGGGCACAGATACGCAGTATTTT.

This clone has only a few counts. The chain has TRBV7-8 and TRBJ1-1; D possibly corresponds to TRBD1 (6 bases). The ends were cut back, 6 bases at V and 1 base at J, with 15 bases in the middle. CDR3 length: 15 residues. Germline V gene sequence: CDR1 SGHVS, CDR2 FQNEAQ. As DNA, the CDR3 is TGTGCCAGCAGTACCTCAGGGGTTGAGAACACTGAAGCTTTCTTT. Its protein is CASSTSGVENTEAFF.

The chain joins TRBV6-5 to TRBJ2-1, with a possible D match to TRBD2 (7 bases). CDR1 is MNHEY and CDR2 is SVGAGI in the germline V gene. Trimming pared 2 bases from V and 15 bases from J, leaving 14 bases between. This CDR3 is 12 amino acids long. CDR3 nucleotide sequence: TGTGCCAGCAGTTACAGGGGGAGGGCCATGTTCTTC. Protein: CASSYRGRAMFF.

The chain links TRBV6-1 to TRBJ1-1, with TRBD1 as a possible D gene (5 bases). The CDR3 contains 15 residues. Trimming pared 2 bases from V and 3 bases from J, leaving 13 bases between. Looked up from germline, CDR1 is MNHNS and CDR2 is SASEGT. The chain's CDR3 is CASSERGLMDTEAFF. CDR3 DNA sequence: TGTGCCAGCAGTGAAAGGGGTCTGATGGACACTGAAGCTTTCTTT.

The rearrangement joins TRBV2 to TRBJ1-1, with D unclear. Trimming left V 6 bases short and J 0 bases short, with 8 bases between. The CDR3 extends over 13 amino acids. CDR1 and CDR2 (germline): SNHLY, FYNNEI. The CDR3 region is CASRTHLNTEAFF. The CDR3 coding sequence is TGTGCCAGCAGAACACATCTGAACACTGAAGCTTTCTTT.

The chain joins TRBV27 to TRBJ1-5; D is unresolved. Germline V gene data show CDR1 as MNHEY and CDR2 as SMNVEV (reference sequence). Trimming removed 0 bases from V and 6 bases from J, with 6 bases in between. The CDR3 contains 13 residues. The CDR3: CASSLSFLQPQHF. In nucleotides, the CDR3 is TGTGCCAGCAGTTTATCGTTCCTTCAGCCCCAGCATTTT.

The DNA for the CDR3 is TGTGCCAGCAGCTTAGATACGGGAACAAACAATGAGCAGTTCTTC. Its translation is CASSLDTGTNNEQFF. The chain joins TRBV11-2 to TRBJ2-1; TRBD2 might be the D (5 bases). V was clipped by 0 bases and J by 5 bases, with 11 bases between them. This CDR3 is built from 15 residues. The V gene's germline CDR1 is SGHAT and CDR2 FQNNGV. Based on the CDR3 plus reference TRBV11-2 and TRBJ2-1, the full variable domain is EAGVAQSPRYKIIEKRQSVAFWCNPISGHATLYWYQQILGQGPKLLIQFQNNGVVDDSQLPKDRFSAERLKGVDSTLKIQPAKLEDSAVYLCASSLDTGTNNEQFFGPGTRLTVL.

The CDR3 bases are TGTGCCAGCAGCGGTGGACGGGAAACCTACGAGCAGTACTTC. Its translation: CASSGGRETYEQYF. The V and J genes are TRBV9 and TRBJ2-7; weak D call: TRBD2 (5 bases). This CDR3 is 14 amino acids long. V dropped 3 bases and J dropped 2 bases, with 12 bases sitting between them. Germline V gene sequence: CDR1 SGDLS, CDR2 YYNGEE.

The chain joins TRBV7-3 to TRBJ2-2; D is possibly TRBD2 (6 bases). CDR1 and CDR2 from the germline V gene are SGHTA and FQGTGA. This CDR3 has 13 residues. V lost 3 bases and J lost 6, with 8 bases in between. CDR3 DNA sequence: TGTGCCAGCAGCTTGACTAGTCCCGGGGAGCTGTTTTTT. This gives the protein CASSLTSPGELFF.

The chain combines TRBV27 with TRBJ2-2; TRBD2 might be the D (5 bases). V shed 3 bases and J shed 0 bases, with 8 bases lying between them. CDR3 length: 15 residues. Germline V gene data show CDR1 as MNHEY and CDR2 as SMNVEV (reference sequence). The CDR3 sequence is CASSFKRPNTGELFF. The CDR3, as DNA: TGTGCCAGCAGTTTTAAGCGGCCGAACACCGGGGAGCTGTTTTTT.

This sequence joins TRBV27 and TRBJ2-3, with TRBD2 identical over 10 bases. V was clipped by 5 bases and J by 1 base; unmatched bases: 9. The CDR3 is 17 residues long. Germline values: CDR1 MNHEY, CDR2 SMNVEV (reference sequence). The CDR3 loop reads CASSPRMGTSGTDTQYF. As DNA, the CDR3 is TGTGCCAGCAGTCCACGCATGGGGACTAGCGGCACAGATACGCAGTATTTT.

This clone showed up just a few times. The chain combines TRBV5-5 with TRBJ1-4, with a tentative D call TRBD1 (6 bases). This CDR3 region has 18 residues. V lost 5 bases to trimming and J lost 0 bases, with 20 bases between them. Germline assignment: CDR1 SGHKS and CDR2 YYEKEE (reference sequence). Written as DNA, the CDR3 is TGTGCCAGCAGAACTAGAAGGGACACAGCACCAACTAATGAAAAACTGTTTTTT. Its translation is CASRTRRDTAPTNEKLFF. The whole variable domain, remainder taken from reference TRBV5-5 and TRBJ1-4, is DAGVTQSPTHLIKTRGQQVTLRCSPISGHKSVSWYQQVLGQGPQFIFQYYEKEERGRGNFPDRFSARQFPNYSSELNVNALLLGDSALYLCASRTRRDTAPTNEKLFFGSGTQLSVL.

J is TRBJ2-1 and V is TRBV5-4; 7 nucleotides match TRBD1. V was clipped by 0 bases and J by 6 bases; unmatched bases: 6. Germline CDR1 is SGHNT and CDR2 is YYREEE (reference sequence). This CDR3 contains 15 residues. CDR3 DNA sequence: TGTGCCAGCAGCTTGGAACAGGGGCTCGTCAATGAGCAGTTCTTC. It translates to CASSLEQGLVNEQFF.

A few counts support this clone. V usage is TRBV27 and J usage is TRBJ2-1, with no clear D. The CDR3 has 11 amino acids. Germline V gene sequence: CDR1 MNHEY, CDR2 SMNVEV (reference sequence). V was shortened by 5 bases and J by 4 bases, with 3 bases between the two germline ends. The CDR3 sequence is CASSQYNEQFF. In DNA form, the CDR3 reads TGTGCCAGCAGTCAATACAATGAGCAGTTCTTC.

This clone was seen once. The CDR3 DNA reads as TGTGCCAGCAGCTTAGGGTACAGGGATAATGAAAAACTGTTTTTT. As protein: CASSLGYRDNEKLFF. V gene TRBV7-9 combines with J gene TRBJ1-4, with D possibly TRBD1 on 6 matching bases. Germline loops: CDR1 SEHNR, CDR2 FQNEAQ (reference sequence). CDR3 length equals 15 residues. Trimming cost V 1 base and J 4 bases, with 10 bases left between them.

CDR3 sequence: CASSFGVQSSEQYF. DNA of the CDR3: TGTGCCAGTAGTTTCGGGGTCCAATCGAGCGAGCAGTACTTC. The J gene is TRBJ2-7, the V gene TRBV19; TRBD2 might be the D (5 bases). Trimming removed 5 bases at V and 6 bases at J, with 17 bases between. This CDR3 spans 14 amino acids. CDR1 and CDR2 (germline): LNHDA, SQIVND (reference sequence).

The chain carries TRBV10-3 and TRBJ1-2; 10 bases map to TRBD1. This CDR3 has 16 amino acids. Germline V CDR1 and CDR2: ENHRY, SYGVKD. Germline trimming cut 3 bases from V and 2 bases from J; bases unmatched to any gene: 6. CDR3 protein: CAISEGRGQGNYGYTF. The CDR3 nucleotides read TGTGCCATCAGTGAAGGAAGGGGACAGGGGAACTATGGCTACACCTTC.

The chain joins TRBV11-3 to TRBJ2-3, with 15 nucleotides matching TRBD2. Unmatched junction bases numbered 10, after V lost 5 bases and J lost 1 base. The germline V gene has CDR1 SGHNT and CDR2 YENEEA. This CDR3 spans 19 amino acids. The CDR3 protein is CASSTGTSGRITGTDTQYF. CDR3 sequence (DNA): TGTGCCAGCAGCACTGGGACTAGCGGGAGGATAACCGGCACAGATACGCAGTATTTT.

The chain combines TRBV6-6 with TRBJ1-1; 8 positions agree with TRBD1. Germline V CDR1 and CDR2: MNHNY, SVGAGI (reference sequence). CDR3 size: 14 residues. J lost 5 bases, V lost 4 bases, and 6 bases had no gene match. The CDR3, as DNA: TGTGCCAGCAGTTTGGAACAGGGGGTGACTGAAGCTTTCTTT. Its translation is CASSLEQGVTEAFF.

This sequence joins TRBV27 and TRBJ2-1, with 9 positions matching TRBD2. The length of the CDR3 is 13 residues. Germline assignment: CDR1 MNHEY and CDR2 SMNVEV (reference sequence). With 3 bases clipped from V and 12 bases from J, the junction kept 6 bases outside the gene matches. CDR3 DNA: TGTGCCAGCAGTTTTGCGGGAGGGCCGGGGCAGTTCTTC. It specifies CASSFAGGPGQFF.